The 29 T cell receptor beta chains listed next were all sequenced from one sample in a study of CD4 T cell repertoires in COVID-19 listed by TCRdb under 2021. The library came from the immunoSEQ multiplex PCR assay. TCRdb took over this immuneACCESS table, retaining in-frame rearrangements with V and J assigned. Such tables are incomplete; in checked studies, under half of the missing clones stem from an unresolved V gene, and the remainder is unexplained. A total of approximately 75,000 clones appear in this sample, approximately 83% of them only once. The top ten clonotypes cover about 0.61% of the sample. Sample time point, as interpreted from the label and publication: sample from a COVID-19-recovered individual after infection. Sequenced material: CD4+ T cells from peripheral blood, taken after recovery from COVID-19. Source of these receptors: a human donor who had COVID-19.

A note on this clone: Other nucleotide sequences from this sample produce the same CDR3. The chain links TRBV5-1 to TRBJ1-1; D not resolved. V dropped 4 bases and J dropped 1 base, with 11 bases sitting between them. This CDR3 spans 14 amino acids. Germline CDR1 is SGHRS and CDR2 is YFSETQ. The CDR3 region has the DNA TGCGCCAGCAGCGCCGGGCAGTCGAACACTGAAGCTTTCTTT. This translates into CASSAGQSNTEAFF.

The genes are TRBV7-8 and TRBJ2-5; D remains unclear. The CDR3 covers 12 residues. Germline-derived CDR1 and CDR2 are SGHVS and FQNEAQ. V was shortened by 5 bases and J by 5 bases, with 9 bases between the two germline ends. In DNA form, the CDR3 reads TGTGCCAGCAGCCAAAGCAGGGAGACCCAGTACTTC. Translation gives CASSQSRETQYF.

This clone was seen more than once but under ten times. The V call is TRBV5-1, the J call TRBJ1-6, with 10 bases matching TRBD1. V gave up 4 bases and J gave up 10 bases; unmatched junction bases: 14. Germline V gene data show CDR1 as SGHRS and CDR2 as YFSETQ. The CDR3 has 17 amino acids. CDR3 in DNA: TGCGCCAGCAGCGGAGGTGGACACGGGACAGGGGAATCACCCCTCCACTTT. Amino acids: CASSGGGHGTGESPLHF.

This chain uses TRBV19 with TRBJ1-1; no firm D call. Trimming left V 6 bases short and J 7 bases short, with 21 bases between. The CDR3 has 15 residues. Germline V gene lookup returns CDR1 LNHDA and CDR2 SQIVND (reference sequence). This CDR3 reads CASSHLRGRRGEAFF. In nucleotides, the CDR3 is TGTGCCAGTAGCCATCTTCGGGGTCGGCGGGGTGAAGCTTTCTTT. The whole variable domain, remainder taken from reference TRBV19 and TRBJ1-1, is DGGITQSPKYLFRKEGQNVTLSCEQNLNHDAMYWYRQDPGQGLRLIYYSQIVNDFQKGDIAEGYSVSREKKESFPLTVTSAQKNPTAFYLCASSHLRGRRGEAFFGQGTRLTVV.

The chain uses TRBV19 and TRBJ1-3; D may be TRBD1 (5 bases). This CDR3 has 15 amino acids. Germline assignment: CDR1 LNHDA and CDR2 SQIVND (reference sequence). V lost 6 bases and J lost 2, with 14 bases in between. CDR3 protein: CASRIQELAGNTIYF. In DNA form, the CDR3 reads TGTGCCAGTAGAATACAGGAGTTGGCTGGAAACACCATATATTTT.

The chain uses TRBV7-3 and TRBJ2-3; D is perhaps TRBD1 or TRBD2 (5 bases each). Trimming shortened V by 4 bases and J by 5 bases, and 13 bases separated the two germline ends. The length of the CDR3 is 14 residues. Germline lookup yields CDR1 SGHTA and CDR2 FQGTGA. CDR3 in amino acids: CASSSLGAEDTQYF. The CDR3 nucleotides are TGTGCCAGCAGCTCCCTCGGGGCCGAAGATACGCAGTATTTT.

The chain employs TRBV11-2 and TRBJ1-3; D is perhaps TRBD1 (5 bases). Germline V gene data show CDR1 as SGHAT and CDR2 as FQNNGV. Trimming took 1 base from V and 4 from J, leaving 20 bases between them. The CDR3 sequence is 18 residues long. CDR3 nucleotide sequence: TGTGCCAGCAGCTTAGTGAGACCTCGGGGCCTATTCGGAAACACCATATATTTT. It specifies CASSLVRPRGLFGNTIYF.

The rearrangement links TRBV5-1 to TRBJ1-6, with TRBD1 matching over 7 bases. CDR1 is SGHRS and CDR2 is YFSETQ in the germline V gene. V trimming: 4 bases; J trimming: 3 bases; junction bases outside the gene matches: 10. There are 17 residues in the CDR3. CDR3 coding DNA: TGCGCCAGCAGCATCTCAGGGGGAGAAGGCTATAATTCACCCCTCCACTTT. This codes for CASSISGGEGYNSPLHF.

The chain employs TRBV5-6 and TRBJ1-1; the D is unclear. The CDR3 is 12 residues long. V was pared by 1 base and J by 12 bases, with 13 bases between. CDR1 and CDR2 from the germline V gene are SGHDT and YYEEEE. The CDR3 loop reads CASSLKNFVTFF. The CDR3 DNA is TGTGCCAGCAGCTTGAAGAATTTCGTGACTTTCTTT.

This clone showed up just once. The gene calls are TRBV2 and TRBJ1-4, with a weak D call TRBD1 (5 bases). CDR1 is SNHLY, CDR2 FYNNEI, per germline. This CDR3 spans 12 amino acids. Trimming took off 7 bases at V and 8 bases at J, with 11 bases between the two ends. The CDR3 DNA reads as TGTGCCAGCACCCAGGGTTGGGAAAAACTGTTTTTT. Protein product: CASTQGWEKLFF.

The genes are TRBV6-5 and TRBJ2-5, with D unclear. V lost 4 bases to trimming and J lost 1 base, with 10 bases between them. This CDR3 spans 14 amino acids. Germline-derived CDR1 and CDR2 are MNHEY and SVGAGI. For the CDR3, the DNA is TGTGCCAGCAGTTCGAGTTGGGGCCAAGAGACCCAGTACTTC. Its translation is CASSSSWGQETQYF.

The CDR3 here is CSAQNYEQYF. In DNA form, the CDR3 reads TGCAGTGCTCAGAACTACGAGCAGTACTTC. This rearrangement joins TRBV20-1 to TRBJ2-7; D ambiguous. The CDR3 is 10 residues long. Trimming left V 5 bases short and J 3 bases short, with 5 bases between. From germline, CDR1 is DFQATT and CDR2 SNEGSKA (reference sequence).

The chain carries TRBV4-2 and TRBJ2-2; 9 bases map to TRBD2. The CDR3 is 19 residues long. V was pared by 3 bases and J by 4 bases, with 15 bases of the junction left unmatched. The germline gives CDR1 LGHNA, CDR2 YNFKEQ. The CDR3 spells CASSQDPSTSGGGTGELFF. The CDR3 DNA sequence: TGTGCCAGCAGCCAGGATCCTTCGACTAGCGGTGGGGGCACCGGGGAGCTGTTTTTT.

The chain combines TRBV7-9 with TRBJ1-1; D not resolved. The germline V and J ends were trimmed by 1 base and 2 bases, with 5 bases remaining between them. Germline assignment: CDR1 SEHNR and CDR2 FQNEAQ (reference sequence). The CDR3 length is 13 residues. The CDR3 loop is CASSLGRNTEAFF. CDR3 bases: TGTGCCAGCAGCTTAGGCAGAAACACTGAAGCTTTCTTT.

The rearrangement joins TRBV6-5 to TRBJ1-2, with 9 nucleotides matching TRBD1. The CDR3 covers 13 residues. In germline, CDR1 is MNHEY, CDR2 SVGAGI. The V and J ends lost 6 bases and 6 bases, in that order; junction bases with no gene match: 5. As DNA, the CDR3 is TGTGCCAGCAGAACCACAGGGGGCCATGGCTACACCTTC. It translates to CASRTTGGHGYTF.

The chain employs TRBV5-1 and TRBJ2-3, with TRBD2 as a possible D gene (6 bases). V lost 4 bases to trimming and J lost 3 bases, with 15 bases between them. The CDR3 consists of 15 residues. Germline CDR1 SGHRS, CDR2 YFSETQ. The CDR3 loop is CASSTLWGDTDTQYF. The DNA of the CDR3 is TGCGCCAGCAGCACGCTTTGGGGGGATACAGATACGCAGTATTTT.

V and J are TRBV12-3 or TRBV12-4 and TRBJ2-3; no definite D call. V lost 3 bases, J lost 5 bases, and 9 bases lay in between. CDR3 size: 13 residues. CDR3: CASSFKHGDTQYF. The CDR3 nucleotides are TGTGCCAGCAGTTTTAAGCACGGAGATACGCAGTATTTT.

The J gene is TRBJ2-3, the V gene TRBV5-1; tentative D call: TRBD1 (5 bases). The CDR3 length is 15 residues. Germline-derived CDR1 and CDR2 are SGHRS and YFSETQ. The V end was cut by 3 bases, the J end by 2 bases, with 13 bases between. CDR3 DNA sequence: TGCGCCAGCAGCTCCCAGGGATCCGACACAGATACGCAGTATTTT. Amino acids: CASSSQGSDTDTQYF.

The V call is TRBV7-2, the J call TRBJ1-4, with unresolved D. Trimming cost V 2 bases and J 6 bases, with 19 bases left between them. This CDR3 has 17 residues. Germline assignment: CDR1 SGHTA and CDR2 FQGNSA. The CDR3 DNA reads as TGTGCCAGCAGCTTACCCGCCGGACGTCCCAGAGATGAAAAACTGTTTTTT. Its translation is CASSLPAGRPRDEKLFF.

The genes are TRBV7-2 and TRBJ2-7; D remains ambiguous. The CDR3 is 18 amino acids. Trimming removed 1 base at V and 0 bases at J, with 19 bases between. Per the germline V gene, CDR1 is SGHTA and CDR2 is FQGNSA. The CDR3 sequence is CASSLVSSGRIYSYEQYF. The CDR3 DNA reads TGTGCCAGCAGCTTAGTTTCTAGTGGCAGGATTTACTCCTACGAGCAGTACTTC.

In nucleotides, the CDR3 is TGTGCCAGTCAGGACAGCCATAATTCACCCCTCCACTTT. As protein: CASQDSHNSPLHF. The chain uses TRBV19 and TRBJ1-6, with a possible D match to TRBD1 (6 bases). The V gene's germline CDR1 is LNHDA and CDR2 SQIVND (reference sequence). Trimming cost V 8 bases and J 5 bases, with 10 bases left between them. This CDR3 is built from 13 residues. Complete variable domain (other parts from reference TRBV19 and TRBJ1-6): DGGITQSPKYLFRKEGQNVTLSCEQNLNHDAMYWYRQDPGQGLRLIYYSQIVNDFQKGDIAEGYSVSREKKESFPLTVTSAQKNPTAFYLCASQDSHNSPLHFGNGTRLTVT.

This sequence joins TRBV21-1 and TRBJ2-5; TRBD2, the D gene given by the table, was not confirmed from the DNA. TRBV21-1 represents a pseudogene. The CDR3 loop spans 17 amino acids. CDR3 DNA: TGTGCCAGCAGCAACCTCTCTAGCGGGGGGCCCCAAGAGACCCAGTACTTC. Encoded protein: CASSNLSSGGPQETQYF.

The V call is TRBV6-5, the J call TRBJ1-3, with D possibly being TRBD1 (5 bases). The CDR3 totals 15 residues. Germline CDR1 reads MNHEY; CDR2 reads SVGAGI. V dropped 6 bases and J dropped 8 bases, with 20 bases sitting between them. CDR3 in amino acids: CASSSSGQSRDTIYF. The CDR3 DNA follows: TGTGCCAGCAGCAGCTCCGGACAATCTAGAGACACCATATATTTT.

The V and J genes are TRBV27 and TRBJ2-3; tentatively, D is TRBD2 (5 bases). CDR1 is MNHEY and CDR2 is SMNVEV in the germline V gene (reference sequence). The CDR3 sequence is 15 residues long. The V end lost 4 bases, the J end lost 6 bases, and 17 bases lay between the germline ends. CDR3 sequence: CASSSTTLSSDTQYF. The CDR3 region has the DNA TGTGCCAGCAGTTCGACTACCCTCTCGAGCGATACGCAGTATTTT.

The rearrangement links TRBV4-1 to TRBJ1-3; no clear D. The CDR3 extends over 18 amino acids. Looked up from germline, CDR1 is MGHRA and CDR2 is YSYEKL. Between the trimmed V and J ends, which lost 0 bases and 0 bases, there was a span of 15 bases. CDR3 residues: CASSQDVPGRPSGNTIYF. For the CDR3, the DNA is TGCGCCAGCAGCCAAGACGTCCCGGGGAGACCCTCTGGAAACACCATATATTTT.

The chain employs TRBV7-9 and TRBJ1-1; D is unresolved. Trimming shortened V by 6 bases and J by 3 bases, and 11 bases separated the two germline ends. CDR1 and CDR2 (germline): SEHNR, FQNEAQ (reference sequence). This CDR3 comprises 13 residues. The CDR3 DNA reads as TGTGCCAGCAGTCTCCAGAGAGACACTGAAGCTTTCTTT. It is translated as CASSLQRDTEAFF.

The chain combines TRBV2 with TRBJ1-2, with TRBD1 identical over 10 bases. The J segment lost 8 bases and the V segment lost 7 bases, leaving 10 bases of the junction unmatched. Per the germline V gene, CDR1 is SNHLY and CDR2 is FYNNEI. The CDR3 is made up of 14 amino acids. The CDR3 DNA reads as TGTGCCAGCATTCCGGGACAGGGGAGACAAGGCTACACCTTC. Translated, it gives CASIPGQGRQGYTF.

The chain combines TRBV3-1 (or the pseudogene TRBV3-2) with TRBJ1-6, with D perhaps TRBD1 (6 bases). CDR1 is LGHDT and CDR2 is YNNKEL in the germline V gene (reference sequence). V gave up 7 bases and J gave up 3 bases, with 25 bases separating them. The CDR3 length is 19 residues. The CDR3 protein is CASTLPGMRGADYNSPLHF. CDR3 DNA: TGTGCCAGCACCCTCCCCGGTATGAGGGGGGCGGACTATAATTCACCCCTCCACTTT.

The chain employs TRBV6-6 and TRBJ1-1; D unclear. V was trimmed by 2 bases and J by 5 bases, leaving 6 bases between them. In germline, CDR1 is MNHNY, CDR2 SVGAGI (reference sequence). The CDR3 sequence is 12 residues long. CDR3 region: CASSYAGTEAFF. The CDR3 nucleotides read TGTGCCAGCAGTTACGCGGGGACTGAAGCTTTCTTT.